One and the same sample provided the 20 T cell receptor beta chains below, sequenced in a study of blood T cell repertoires in COVID-19. Only in-frame clones appear in the TCRdb table, and some are missing; sequencing was by immunoSEQ multiplex PCR. The table lists some 130,000 clones, roughly 85% of them singletons. Sequencing was done on a sample of peripheral blood. These receptors all come from an elderly man with acute or convalescent COVID-19.

The gene calls are TRBV19 and TRBJ1-1; TRBD1 is a possible D gene (5 bases). V lost 3 bases and J lost 7, with 9 bases in between. Per the germline V gene, CDR1 is LNHDA and CDR2 is SQIVND (reference sequence). The CDR3 has 12 residues. In DNA form, the CDR3 reads TGTGCCAGTAGTATCCAGGGCTATGAAGCTTTCTTT. Translation: CASSIQGYEAFF.

The chain is built from TRBV5-1 and TRBJ2-1; 7 bases agree with TRBD2. This CDR3 is 14 amino acids long. J gave up 7 bases and V 2 bases, and 6 bases lay outside the gene matches. The germline gives CDR1 SGHRS, CDR2 YFSETQ. CDR3 bases: TGCGCCAGCAGCTTCCGAAGACTAGCAAATGAGCAGTTCTTC. This translates into CASSFRRLANEQFF.

The chain links TRBV12-3 or TRBV12-4 to TRBJ1-3; D not certain. CDR3 length: 13 residues. V lost 4 bases, J lost 2 bases, and 6 bases lay in between. CDR3 coding DNA: TGTGCCAGCAGTTCGACAACTGGAAACACCATATATTTT. Translating it yields CASSSTTGNTIYF.

This clone was found a few times. The chain is built from TRBV5-8 and TRBJ1-2, with 11 bases aligning to TRBD1. This CDR3 contains 18 residues. Unmatched junction bases numbered 13, after V lost 3 bases and J lost 3 bases. Germline-derived CDR1 and CDR2 are SGHTS and YDEGEE. This CDR3 is CASSSTPRTGGSHYGYTF. The CDR3 DNA follows: TGTGCCAGCAGCTCGACCCCCCGGACAGGGGGCTCCCACTATGGCTACACCTTC.

V gene TRBV7-8 combines with J gene TRBJ1-1, with TRBD1 matching 7 bases. The J segment lost 7 bases and the V segment lost 3 bases, leaving 5 bases of the junction unmatched. The germline CDR1 and CDR2 sequences are SGHVS and FQNEAQ. The CDR3 sequence is 13 residues long. The CDR3 sequence: CASSFGQAGEAFF. In nucleotides, the CDR3 is TGTGCCAGCAGCTTCGGACAGGCCGGTGAAGCTTTCTTT.

This clone turned up a few times. The chain carries TRBV27 and TRBJ1-6; tentatively, D is TRBD1 (6 bases). Trimming removed 5 bases at V and 5 bases at J, with 13 bases between. This CDR3 is 15 amino acids long. Germline V gene sequence: CDR1 MNHEY, CDR2 SMNVEV (reference sequence). The CDR3 DNA follows: TGTGCCAGCAGTAGGACAGCGCCGGATAATTCACCCCTCCACTTT. Amino acids: CASSRTAPDNSPLHF.

The V and J genes are TRBV7-9 and TRBJ1-4; TRBD1 agrees at 8 bases. Germline assignment: CDR1 SEHNR and CDR2 FQNEAQ (reference sequence). The CDR3 runs 17 residues. V was clipped by 4 bases and J by 8 bases; unmatched bases: 15. Here the CDR3 DNA reads TGTGCCAGCAGCTCTGATTACCAGGGGGCAAAAGGAGAAAAACTGTTTTTT. Translated: CASSSDYQGAKGEKLFF.

The rearrangement links TRBV7-9 to TRBJ2-7; D uncertain. The CDR3 has 17 residues. Trimming took 1 base from V and 10 from J, leaving 26 bases between them. Germline CDR1 and CDR2: SEHNR and FQNEAQ (reference sequence). The CDR3 sequence is CASSLDPRTLHGVNQYF. The CDR3 DNA follows: TGTGCCAGCAGCTTAGACCCCCGTACTTTACACGGAGTAAATCAGTACTTC.

The V and J genes are TRBV7-2 and TRBJ2-3; D not certain. Trimming cost V 0 bases and J 6 bases, with 13 bases left between them. Germline V gene data show CDR1 as SGHTA and CDR2 as FQGNSA. The CDR3 is 15 residues long. CDR3 DNA sequence: TGTGCCAGCAGCTTAGCGCTAATTGTACGGGATACGCAGTATTTT. Amino acid sequence: CASSLALIVRDTQYF.

V gene TRBV18 combines with J gene TRBJ2-5; no clear D. The V gene's germline CDR1 is KGHSH and CDR2 LQKENI. V dropped 5 bases and J dropped 2 bases, with 15 bases sitting between them. This CDR3 is 15 amino acids long. This chain's CDR3 is CASSRSMGSQETQYF. The CDR3 coding sequence is TGTGCCAGCTCAAGATCTATGGGCAGTCAAGAGACCCAGTACTTC.

This sequence joins TRBV25-1 and TRBJ1-1; TRBD1 agrees at 9 bases. CDR3 size: 17 residues. V dropped 1 base and J dropped 4; count of bases not matched to a gene: 10. The V gene's germline CDR1 is MGHDK and CDR2 SYGVNS. CDR3 loop: CASSESRQGVGVTEAFF. The CDR3 DNA reads TGTGCCAGCAGTGAATCCAGACAGGGGGTCGGTGTCACTGAAGCTTTCTTT.

The chain carries TRBV7-9 and TRBJ1-5; 8 bases are a match to TRBD1. Losses at the gene ends were 6 bases for V and 5 bases for J; bases not matched to a gene: 6. CDR3 size: 14 residues. Germline V CDR1 and CDR2: SEHNR, FQNEAQ (reference sequence). The CDR3, as DNA: TGTGCCAGCAGGGCAGGGGGCAACGATCAGCCCCAGCATTTT. It specifies CASRAGGNDQPQHF.

This clone showed up just once. This sequence joins TRBV2 and TRBJ1-1; 9 bases are a match to TRBD1. This CDR3 comprises 12 residues. Germline CDR1 reads SNHLY; CDR2 reads FYNNEI. With 11 bases clipped from V and 4 bases from J, the junction kept 5 bases outside the gene matches. CDR3 sequence reads: CAGGQGFTEAFF. CDR3 nucleotide sequence: TGTGCCGGGGGACAGGGTTTCACTGAAGCTTTCTTT.

The genes are TRBV9 and TRBJ2-1; 13 nucleotides match TRBD2. The CDR3 has 15 residues. Germline lookup yields CDR1 SGDLS and CDR2 YYNGEE. The trim removed 3 bases at V and 5 bases at J, leaving 2 bases unmatched. The CDR3 DNA reads TGTGCCAGCAGCGCGGGACTAGCGGGAAACAATGAGCAGTTCTTC. It translates to CASSAGLAGNNEQFF.

V is TRBV5-1 and J is TRBJ1-1; TRBD1 aligns across 7 bases. Trimming at V came to 6 bases and at J to 1 base, leaving 3 bases not matched to a gene. This CDR3 spans 13 amino acids. Germline CDR1 and CDR2: SGHRS and YFSETQ. The chain's CDR3 is CASNRDRNTEAFF. The CDR3 coding sequence is TGCGCCAGCAACCGGGACAGGAACACTGAAGCTTTCTTT.

The chain carries TRBV6-6 and TRBJ2-1; tentatively, D is TRBD1 (5 bases). Germline CDR1 and CDR2: MNHNY and SVGAGI (reference sequence). The CDR3 spans 15 residues. Deletions cut 0 bases from V and 2 bases from J, with 8 bases between. CDR3 sequence: CASSYSTGPYNEQFF. CDR3 DNA: TGTGCCAGCAGTTACTCAACAGGACCCTACAATGAGCAGTTCTTC.

V usage is TRBV19 and J usage is TRBJ2-3, with 8 bases that match TRBD2. CDR3 length: 16 amino acids. From germline, CDR1 is LNHDA and CDR2 SQIVND (reference sequence). The V and J ends lost 5 bases and 0 bases, in that order; junction bases with no gene match: 7. CDR3 coding DNA: TGTGCCAGTAGTTTACCGGGAGGGCCGAGCACAGATACGCAGTATTTT. This encodes CASSLPGGPSTDTQYF.

The CDR3 region has the DNA TGCGCCAGCAGCTGGGGGACAGGGTTCTCTGGAAACACCATATATTTT. Amino acid sequence: CASSWGTGFSGNTIYF. The rearrangement uses TRBV5-1 and TRBJ1-3; the match to TRBD1 covers 9 bases. The CDR3 extends over 16 amino acids. The germline gives CDR1 SGHRS, CDR2 YFSETQ. With V trimmed by 3 bases and J by 0 bases, 4 bases remained unmatched.

In its sample, this clone was seen a few times. The chain combines TRBV28 with TRBJ2-7; a possible D gene is TRBD2 (5 bases). The V end lost 5 bases, the J end lost 2 bases, and 22 bases lay between the germline ends. The germline V gene encodes CDR1 MDHEN and CDR2 SYDVKM. This CDR3 spans 17 amino acids. The CDR3 here is CASSEYPRSGGTYEQYF. The CDR3 DNA follows: TGTGCCAGCAGTGAATACCCGAGGAGCGGAGGAACCTACGAGCAGTACTTC.

The chain couples TRBV12-3 or TRBV12-4 to TRBJ1-2; D unresolved. The ends were cut back, 3 bases at V and 5 bases at J, with 4 bases in the middle. The CDR3 totals 11 residues. The CDR3 sequence: CASSFQYGYTF. The CDR3, as DNA: TGTGCCAGCAGTTTCCAATATGGCTACACCTTC.